This T cell receptor (beta chain) was recorded in a study of STAT3 mutations in large granular lymphocyte leukemia. Study in general: Among longitudinally sequenced T-LGLL patients, roughly half had canonical activating STAT3 mutations detected.

The CDR3 totals 14 residues. The V gene lost 5 bases and the J gene lost 2 bases, with 12 bases spanning the gap. Per the germline V gene, CDR1 is SGHTA and CDR2 is FQGNSA. The method was immunoSEQ multiplex PCR; TCRdb's version includes in-frame clones alone and lacks a portion of them. The table has 11,000 or so clones, about 85% seen once; the top ten hold 85% to 90%. Turning to this clone: Its target is not known.

General observations from the study: Every T-LGLL patient had at least one immunodominant TCRbeta clonotype.

Specimen: peripheral blood mononuclear cells. The TCR comes from a man older than 75 with T-cell large granular lymphocyte leukemia. Some clones in this sample may be carry-over from other donors' samples. The V gene is TRBV7-2, the J gene TRBJ1-2, with D possibly being TRBD1 (6 bases). The DNA of the CDR3 is TGTGCCAGCAGCCAATCACAGGGCAACTATGGCTACACCTTC. Translated, it gives CASSQSQGNYGYTF. Full variable domain (rest looked up from reference TRBV7-2 and TRBJ1-2): GAGVSQSPSNKVTEKGKDVELRCDPISGHTALYWYRQSLGQGLEFLIYFQGNSAPDKSGLPSDRFSAERTGGSVSTLTIQRTQQEDSAVYLCASSQSQGNYGYTFGSGTRLTVV.